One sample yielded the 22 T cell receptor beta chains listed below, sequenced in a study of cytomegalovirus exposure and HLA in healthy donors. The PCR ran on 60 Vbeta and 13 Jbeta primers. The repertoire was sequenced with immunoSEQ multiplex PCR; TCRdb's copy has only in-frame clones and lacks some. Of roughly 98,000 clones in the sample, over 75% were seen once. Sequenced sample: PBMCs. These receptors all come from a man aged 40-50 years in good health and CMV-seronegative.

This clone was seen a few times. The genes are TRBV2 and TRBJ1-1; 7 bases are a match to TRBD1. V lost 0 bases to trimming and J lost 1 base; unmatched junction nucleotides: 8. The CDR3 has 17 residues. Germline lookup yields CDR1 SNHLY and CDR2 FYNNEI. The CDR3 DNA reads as TGTGCCAGCAGTGAAGCGAGAGGGACAGTATCGAACACTGAAGCTTTCTTT. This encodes CASSEARGTVSNTEAFF.

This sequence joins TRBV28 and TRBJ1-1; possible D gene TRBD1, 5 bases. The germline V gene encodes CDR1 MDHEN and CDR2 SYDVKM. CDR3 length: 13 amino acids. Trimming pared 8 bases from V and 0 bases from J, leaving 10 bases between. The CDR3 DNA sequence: TGTGCCAGCCTTAGGGGTATGAACACTGAAGCTTTCTTT. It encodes CASLRGMNTEAFF.

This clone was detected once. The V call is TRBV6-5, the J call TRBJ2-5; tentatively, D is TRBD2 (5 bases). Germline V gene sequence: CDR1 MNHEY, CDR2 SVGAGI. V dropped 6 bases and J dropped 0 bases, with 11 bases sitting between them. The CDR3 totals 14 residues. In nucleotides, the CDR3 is TGTGCCAGCAGCCACCGGGGTCACCAAGAGACCCAGTACTTC. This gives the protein CASSHRGHQETQYF.

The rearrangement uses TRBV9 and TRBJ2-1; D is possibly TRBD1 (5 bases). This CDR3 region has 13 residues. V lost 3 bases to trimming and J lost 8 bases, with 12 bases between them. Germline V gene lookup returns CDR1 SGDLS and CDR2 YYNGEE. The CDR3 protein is CASSEQVHYEQFF. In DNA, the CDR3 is TGTGCCAGCAGCGAACAGGTACACTATGAGCAGTTCTTC.

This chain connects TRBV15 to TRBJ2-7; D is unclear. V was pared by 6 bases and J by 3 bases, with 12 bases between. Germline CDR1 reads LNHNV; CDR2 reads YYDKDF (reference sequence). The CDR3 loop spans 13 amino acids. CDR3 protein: CATRALGSYEQYF. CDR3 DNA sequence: TGTGCCACCAGAGCTCTGGGCAGCTACGAGCAGTACTTC.

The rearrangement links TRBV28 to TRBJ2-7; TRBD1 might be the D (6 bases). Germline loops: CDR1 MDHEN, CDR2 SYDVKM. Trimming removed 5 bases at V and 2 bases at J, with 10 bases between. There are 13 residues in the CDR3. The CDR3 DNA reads TGTGCCAGCAGTATCAGGGGTCCCTACGAGCAGTACTTC. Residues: CASSIRGPYEQYF. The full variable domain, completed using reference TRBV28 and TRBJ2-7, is DVKVTQSSRYLVKRTGEKVFLECVQDMDHENMFWYRQDPGLGLRLIYFSYDVKMKEKGDIPEGYSVSREKKERFSLILESASTNQTSMYLCASSIRGPYEQYFGPGTRLTVT.

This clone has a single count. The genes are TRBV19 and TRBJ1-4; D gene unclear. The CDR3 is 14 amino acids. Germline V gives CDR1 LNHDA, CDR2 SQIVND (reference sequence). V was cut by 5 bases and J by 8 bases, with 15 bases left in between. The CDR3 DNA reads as TGTGCCAGTAGTGGGCGACAAGAACGCGAAAAACTGTTTTTT. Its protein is CASSGRQEREKLFF.

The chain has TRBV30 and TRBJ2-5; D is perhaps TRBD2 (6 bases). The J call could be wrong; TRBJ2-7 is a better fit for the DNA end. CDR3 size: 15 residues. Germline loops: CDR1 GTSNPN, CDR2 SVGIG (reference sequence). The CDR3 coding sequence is TGTGCCTGGACCAGGCTAGGCGGGAACTCCTACGAGCAGTACTTC. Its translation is CAWTRLGGNSYEQYF.

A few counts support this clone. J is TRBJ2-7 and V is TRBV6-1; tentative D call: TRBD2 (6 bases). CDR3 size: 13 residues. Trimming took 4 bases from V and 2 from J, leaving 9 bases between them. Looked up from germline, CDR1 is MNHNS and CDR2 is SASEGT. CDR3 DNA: TGTGCCAGCAGTGTTCGGGAGACCTACGAGCAGTACTTC. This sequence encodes CASSVRETYEQYF.

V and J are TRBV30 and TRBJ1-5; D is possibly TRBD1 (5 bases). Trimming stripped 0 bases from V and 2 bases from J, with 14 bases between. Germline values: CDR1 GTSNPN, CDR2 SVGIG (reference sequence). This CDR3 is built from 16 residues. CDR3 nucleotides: TGTGCCTGGAGTGTACTGGGGGGGTCGGGCAATCAGCCCCAGCATTTT. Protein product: CAWSVLGGSGNQPQHF. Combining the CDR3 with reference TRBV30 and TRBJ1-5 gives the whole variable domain SQTIHQWPATLVQPVGSPLSLECTVEGTSNPNLYWYRQAAGRGLQLLFYSVGIGQISSEVPQNLSASRPQDRQFILSSKKLLLSDSGFYLCAWSVLGGSGNQPQHFGDGTRLSIL.

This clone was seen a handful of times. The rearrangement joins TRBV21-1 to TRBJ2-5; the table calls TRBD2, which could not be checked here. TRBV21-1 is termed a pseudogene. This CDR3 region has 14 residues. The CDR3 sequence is CASSTSTDSRTQYF. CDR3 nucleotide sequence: TGTGCCAGCAGCACCTCGACGGACTCTCGGACCCAGTACTTC.

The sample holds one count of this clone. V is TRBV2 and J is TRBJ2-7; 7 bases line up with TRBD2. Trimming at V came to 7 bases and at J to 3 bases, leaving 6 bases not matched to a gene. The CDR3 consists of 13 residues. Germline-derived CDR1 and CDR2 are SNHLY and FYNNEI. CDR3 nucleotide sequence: TGTGCCAGCATCCGGGACTACCTCTACGAGCAGTACTTC. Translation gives CASIRDYLYEQYF.

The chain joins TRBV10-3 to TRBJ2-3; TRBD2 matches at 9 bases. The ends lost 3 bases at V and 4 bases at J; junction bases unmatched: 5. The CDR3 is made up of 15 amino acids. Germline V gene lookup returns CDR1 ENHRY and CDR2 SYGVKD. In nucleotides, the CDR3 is TGTGCCATCAGTGATGGCGGGGGGGCAGCAGATACGCAGTATTTT. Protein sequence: CAISDGGGAADTQYF.

CDR3 in DNA: TGTGCCAGCAGCGACCATAGGGGAACCTATGGCTACACCTTC. Translated, it gives CASSDHRGTYGYTF. The rearrangement links TRBV2 to TRBJ1-2; D possibly corresponds to TRBD1 (5 bases). Germline V gives CDR1 SNHLY, CDR2 FYNNEI. Trimming cost V 6 bases and J 4 bases, with 15 bases left between them. This CDR3 is 14 amino acids long.

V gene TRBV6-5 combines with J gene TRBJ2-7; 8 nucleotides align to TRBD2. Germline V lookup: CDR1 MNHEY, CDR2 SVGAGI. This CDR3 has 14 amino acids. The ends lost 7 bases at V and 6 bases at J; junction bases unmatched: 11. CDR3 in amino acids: CASNGLAGWGEQYF. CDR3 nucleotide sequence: TGTGCCAGCAACGGACTAGCTGGGTGGGGCGAGCAGTACTTC.

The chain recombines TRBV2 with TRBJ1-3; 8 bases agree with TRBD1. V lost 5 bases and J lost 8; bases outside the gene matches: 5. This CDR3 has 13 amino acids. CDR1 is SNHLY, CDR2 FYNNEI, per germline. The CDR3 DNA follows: TGTGCCAGCAGTCTCAACAGGGGGGACACCATATATTTT. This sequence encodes CASSLNRGDTIYF.

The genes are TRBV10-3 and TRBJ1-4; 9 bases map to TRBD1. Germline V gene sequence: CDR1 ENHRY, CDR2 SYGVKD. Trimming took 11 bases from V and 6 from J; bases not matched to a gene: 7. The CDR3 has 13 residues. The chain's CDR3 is CASHRGLDEKLFF. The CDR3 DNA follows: TGTGCCTCCCACAGGGGGCTCGATGAAAAACTGTTTTTT.

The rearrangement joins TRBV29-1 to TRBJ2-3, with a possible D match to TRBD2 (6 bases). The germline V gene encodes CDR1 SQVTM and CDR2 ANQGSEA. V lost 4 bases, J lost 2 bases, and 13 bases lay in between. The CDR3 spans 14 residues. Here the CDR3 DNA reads TGCAGCGTTGGGAGGGCTTCTGTCACAGATACGCAGTATTTT. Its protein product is CSVGRASVTDTQYF.

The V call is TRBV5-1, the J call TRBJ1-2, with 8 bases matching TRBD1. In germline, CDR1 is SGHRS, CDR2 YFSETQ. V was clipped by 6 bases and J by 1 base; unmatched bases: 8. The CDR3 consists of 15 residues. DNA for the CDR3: TGCGCCAGCACCTTAGGACAGGGCTATAACTATGGCTACACCTTC. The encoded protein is CASTLGQGYNYGYTF.

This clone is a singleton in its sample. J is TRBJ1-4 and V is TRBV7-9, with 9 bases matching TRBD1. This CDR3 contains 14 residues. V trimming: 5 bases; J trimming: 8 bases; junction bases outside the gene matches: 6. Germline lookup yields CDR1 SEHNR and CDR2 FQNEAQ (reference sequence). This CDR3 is CASSQQGAREKLFF. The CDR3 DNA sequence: TGTGCCAGCAGCCAACAGGGGGCGCGAGAAAAACTGTTTTTT.

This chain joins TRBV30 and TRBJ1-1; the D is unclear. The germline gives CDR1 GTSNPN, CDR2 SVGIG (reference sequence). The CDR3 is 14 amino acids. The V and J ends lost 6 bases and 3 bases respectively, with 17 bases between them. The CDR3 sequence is CACDTLPRDTEAFF. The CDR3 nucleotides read TGTGCCTGTGATACACTTCCTCGGGACACTGAAGCTTTCTTT.

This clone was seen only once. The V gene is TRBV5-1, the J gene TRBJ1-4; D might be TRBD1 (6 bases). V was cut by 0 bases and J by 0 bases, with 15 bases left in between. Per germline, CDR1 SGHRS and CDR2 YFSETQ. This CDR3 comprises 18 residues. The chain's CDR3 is CASSLVWTEFATNEKLFF. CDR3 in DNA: TGCGCCAGCAGCTTGGTATGGACAGAGTTTGCAACTAATGAAAAACTGTTTTTT.